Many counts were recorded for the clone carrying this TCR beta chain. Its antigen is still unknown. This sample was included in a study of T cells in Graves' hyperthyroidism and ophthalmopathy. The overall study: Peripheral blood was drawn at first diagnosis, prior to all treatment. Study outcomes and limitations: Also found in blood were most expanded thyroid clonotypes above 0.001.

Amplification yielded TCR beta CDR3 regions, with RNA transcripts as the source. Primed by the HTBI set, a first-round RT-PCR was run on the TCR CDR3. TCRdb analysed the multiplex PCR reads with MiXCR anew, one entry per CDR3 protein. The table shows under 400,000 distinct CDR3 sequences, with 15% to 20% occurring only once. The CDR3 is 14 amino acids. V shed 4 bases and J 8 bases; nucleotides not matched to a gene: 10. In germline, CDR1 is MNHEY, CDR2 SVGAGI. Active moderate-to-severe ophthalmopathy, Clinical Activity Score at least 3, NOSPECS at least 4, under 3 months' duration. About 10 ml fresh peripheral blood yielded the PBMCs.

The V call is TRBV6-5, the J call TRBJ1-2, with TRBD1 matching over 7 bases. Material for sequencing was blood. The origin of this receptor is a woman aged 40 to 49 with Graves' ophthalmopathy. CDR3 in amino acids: CASSSIRPGGGYTF. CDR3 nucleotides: TGTGCCAGCAGTTCGATTCGTCCAGGGGGAGGCTACACCTTC.